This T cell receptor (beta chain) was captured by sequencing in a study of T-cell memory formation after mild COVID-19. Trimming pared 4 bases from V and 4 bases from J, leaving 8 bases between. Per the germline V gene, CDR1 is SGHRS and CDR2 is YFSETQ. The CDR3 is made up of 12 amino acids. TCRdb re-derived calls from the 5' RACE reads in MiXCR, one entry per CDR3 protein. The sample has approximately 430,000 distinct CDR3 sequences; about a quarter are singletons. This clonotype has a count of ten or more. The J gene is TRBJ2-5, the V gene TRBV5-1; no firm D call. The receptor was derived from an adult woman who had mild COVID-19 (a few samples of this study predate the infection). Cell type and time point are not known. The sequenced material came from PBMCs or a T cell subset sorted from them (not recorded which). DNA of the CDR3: TGCGCCAGCAGCCGTCTGGGAGAGACCCAGTACTTC. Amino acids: CASSRLGETQYF.